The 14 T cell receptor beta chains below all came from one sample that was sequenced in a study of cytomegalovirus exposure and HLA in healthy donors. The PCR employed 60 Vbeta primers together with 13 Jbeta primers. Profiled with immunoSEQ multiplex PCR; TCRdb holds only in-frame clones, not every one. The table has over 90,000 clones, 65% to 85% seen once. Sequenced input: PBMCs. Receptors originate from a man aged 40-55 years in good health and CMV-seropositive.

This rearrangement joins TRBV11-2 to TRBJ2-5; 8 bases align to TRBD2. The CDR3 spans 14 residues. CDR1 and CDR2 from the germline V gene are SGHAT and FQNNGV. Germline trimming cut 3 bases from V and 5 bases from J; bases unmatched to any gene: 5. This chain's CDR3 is CASSFRTSWETQYF. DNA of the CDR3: TGTGCCAGCAGCTTTAGGACTAGCTGGGAGACCCAGTACTTC.

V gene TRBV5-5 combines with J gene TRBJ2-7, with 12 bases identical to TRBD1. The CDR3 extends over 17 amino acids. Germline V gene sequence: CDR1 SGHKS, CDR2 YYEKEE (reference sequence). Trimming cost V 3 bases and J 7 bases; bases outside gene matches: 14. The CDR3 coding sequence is TGTGCCAGCAGCTCTCCCTCTAGGGGACAGGGGGCTACAGAGCAGTACTTC. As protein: CASSSPSRGQGATEQYF.

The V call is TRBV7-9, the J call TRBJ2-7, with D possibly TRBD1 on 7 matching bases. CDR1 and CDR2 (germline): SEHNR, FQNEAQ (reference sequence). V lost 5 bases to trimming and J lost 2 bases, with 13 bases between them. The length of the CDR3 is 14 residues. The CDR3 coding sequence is TGTGCCAGCAGCCCCAGGGGGGACCCCTACGAGCAGTACTTC. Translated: CASSPRGDPYEQYF.

DNA for the CDR3: TGTGCCACCAGCAGCCCTAGGTACATAACTAACTATGGCTACACCTTC. Translated: CATSSPRYITNYGYTF. The chain recombines TRBV15 with TRBJ1-2; D is unresolved. The CDR3 covers 16 residues. Germline V gives CDR1 LNHNV, CDR2 YYDKDF (reference sequence). V was shortened by 3 bases and J by 0 bases, with 14 bases between the two germline ends.

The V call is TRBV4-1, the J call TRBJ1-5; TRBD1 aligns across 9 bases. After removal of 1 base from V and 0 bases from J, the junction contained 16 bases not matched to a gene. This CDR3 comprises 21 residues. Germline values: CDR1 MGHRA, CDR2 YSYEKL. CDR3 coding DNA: TGCGCCAGCAGCCAAGGGGTGTCGGGACAGGGTCAGGCCTATAGCAATCAGCCCCAGCATTTT. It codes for CASSQGVSGQGQAYSNQPQHF.

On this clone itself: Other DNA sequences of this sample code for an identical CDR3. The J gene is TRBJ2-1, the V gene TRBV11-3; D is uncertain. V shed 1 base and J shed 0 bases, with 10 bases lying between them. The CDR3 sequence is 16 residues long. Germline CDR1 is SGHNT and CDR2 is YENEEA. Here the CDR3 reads CASSLAGASSYNEQFF. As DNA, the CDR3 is TGTGCCAGCAGCTTAGCTGGAGCAAGCTCCTACAATGAGCAGTTCTTC.

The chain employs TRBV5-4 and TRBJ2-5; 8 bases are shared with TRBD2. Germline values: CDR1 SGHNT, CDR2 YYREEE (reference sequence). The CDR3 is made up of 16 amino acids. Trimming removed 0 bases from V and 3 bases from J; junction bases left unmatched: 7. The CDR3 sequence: CASSLVAGGGEETQYF. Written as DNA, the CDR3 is TGTGCCAGCAGCTTGGTGGCGGGAGGAGGGGAAGAGACCCAGTACTTC.

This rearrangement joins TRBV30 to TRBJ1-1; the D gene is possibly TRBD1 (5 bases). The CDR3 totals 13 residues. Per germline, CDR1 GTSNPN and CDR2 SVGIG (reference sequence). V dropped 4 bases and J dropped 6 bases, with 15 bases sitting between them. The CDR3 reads CAWIRVGRAEAFF. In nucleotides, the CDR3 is TGTGCCTGGATCAGGGTAGGTCGCGCTGAAGCTTTCTTT.

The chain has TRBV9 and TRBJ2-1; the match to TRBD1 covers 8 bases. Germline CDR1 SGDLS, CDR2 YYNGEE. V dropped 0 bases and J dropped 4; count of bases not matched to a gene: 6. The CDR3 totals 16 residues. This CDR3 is CASSVVETGEYNEQFF. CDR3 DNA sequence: TGTGCCAGCAGCGTAGTCGAGACAGGGGAGTACAATGAGCAGTTCTTC.

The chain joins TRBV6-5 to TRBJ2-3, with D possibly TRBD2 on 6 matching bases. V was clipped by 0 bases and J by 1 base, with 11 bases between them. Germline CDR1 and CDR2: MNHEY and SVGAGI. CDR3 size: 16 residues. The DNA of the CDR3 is TGTGCCAGCAGTTACTCCGGAGGGGTGGGCACAGATACGCAGTATTTT. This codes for CASSYSGGVGTDTQYF.

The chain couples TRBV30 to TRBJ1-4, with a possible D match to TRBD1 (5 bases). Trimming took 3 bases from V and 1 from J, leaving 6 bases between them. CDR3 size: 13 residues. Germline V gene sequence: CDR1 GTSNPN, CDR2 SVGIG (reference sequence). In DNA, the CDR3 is TGTGCCTGGAGAGACAGAACTAATGAAAAACTGTTTTTT. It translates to CAWRDRTNEKLFF.

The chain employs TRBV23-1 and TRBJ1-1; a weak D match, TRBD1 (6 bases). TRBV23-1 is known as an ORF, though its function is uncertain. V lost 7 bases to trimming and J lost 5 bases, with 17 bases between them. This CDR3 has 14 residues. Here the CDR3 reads CASITAQGMTEAFF. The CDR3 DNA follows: TGCGCCAGCATCACGGCACAGGGAATGACTGAAGCTTTCTTT.

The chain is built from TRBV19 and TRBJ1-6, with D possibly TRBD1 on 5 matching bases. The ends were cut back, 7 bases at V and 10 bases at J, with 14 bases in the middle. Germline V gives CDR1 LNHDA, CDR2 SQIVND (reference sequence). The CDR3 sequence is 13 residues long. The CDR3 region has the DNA TGTGCCAGTAAGGCAGGGCTGGGCTCACCCCTCCACTTT. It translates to CASKAGLGSPLHF.

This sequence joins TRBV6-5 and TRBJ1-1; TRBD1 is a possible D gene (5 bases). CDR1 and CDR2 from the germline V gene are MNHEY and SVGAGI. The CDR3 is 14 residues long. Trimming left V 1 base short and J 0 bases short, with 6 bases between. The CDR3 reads CASSYYRLNTEAFF. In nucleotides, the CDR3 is TGTGCCAGCAGTTACTACAGGTTGAACACTGAAGCTTTCTTT.